The 22 T cell receptor beta chains given below trace back to one sample, sequenced in a study of T cell responses to AZD1222 COVID-19 vaccine. The table came from immunoSEQ multiplex PCR; TCRdb's copy has only in-frame clones and leaves some out. Of approximately 100,000 clones listed, roughly 87% were seen once; the top ten hold more than 10%. Sequencing used peripheral blood, obtained on day 0 of MenACWY control vaccination. The receptors originated from an adult in good health.

The chain links TRBV27 to TRBJ2-7; possible D gene TRBD1, 5 bases. CDR1 MNHEY and CDR2 SMNVEV come from the germline V gene (reference sequence). The V and J ends lost 8 bases and 0 bases respectively, with 17 bases between them. The CDR3 loop spans 15 amino acids. The CDR3 DNA sequence: TGTGCCAGCGTTGTTAGGGGTCTAGGCTCCTACGAGCAGTACTTC. Its translation is CASVVRGLGSYEQYF.

This clone has more than one count but fewer than ten. DNA of the CDR3: TGTGCCTGGACGCGGTTGGTGAGGGGCTACACCTTC. Translation: CAWTRLVRGYTF. The chain combines TRBV30 with TRBJ1-2; D gene ambiguous. Germline values: CDR1 GTSNPN, CDR2 SVGIG (reference sequence). The CDR3 runs to 12 residues. V lost 4 bases and J 8 bases, leaving 14 bases between the germline ends. The variable domain in full, completed from reference TRBV30 and TRBJ1-2, reads SQTIHQWPATLVQPVGSPLSLECTVEGTSNPNLYWYRQAAGRGLQLLFYSVGIGQISSEVPQNLSASRPQDRQFILSSKKLLLSDSGFYLCAWTRLVRGYTFGSGTRLTVV.

This sequence joins TRBV24-1 and TRBJ2-2, with D possibly being TRBD2 (5 bases). With 1 base removed from V and 4 bases from J, the gap between germline ends came to 15 bases. Germline CDR1 and CDR2: KGHDR and SFDVKD. The CDR3 contains 17 residues. The CDR3 DNA reads as TGTGCCACCAGTGATTTTTCGAGGGAGAGTACCACCGGGGAGCTGTTTTTT. Protein product: CATSDFSRESTTGELFF.

CDR3 DNA: TGTGCCAGCAGTGACACTAGCGGGGGGTACAATGAGCAGTTCTTC. Translated, it gives CASSDTSGGYNEQFF. The J gene is TRBJ2-1, the V gene TRBV6-1; 12 nucleotides match TRBD2. Trimming cost V 3 bases and J 4 bases; bases outside gene matches: 1. CDR1 and CDR2 from the germline V gene are MNHNS and SASEGT. This CDR3 has 15 amino acids.

In its sample, this clone was seen once. This chain joins TRBV2 and TRBJ1-4; D perhaps matches TRBD1 (6 bases). Germline V lookup: CDR1 SNHLY, CDR2 FYNNEI. This CDR3 is built from 15 residues. Between the trimmed V and J ends, which lost 1 base and 7 bases, there was a span of 13 bases. The CDR3, as DNA: TGTGCCAGCAGTGAAGTTGGGGGGCGAGTTGAAAAACTGTTTTTT. Protein: CASSEVGGRVEKLFF.

The chain couples TRBV18 to TRBJ2-3, with D possibly matching TRBD2 (6 bases). V dropped 3 bases and J dropped 6 bases, with 7 bases sitting between them. The CDR3 covers 12 residues. Germline CDR1 is KGHSH and CDR2 is LQKENI. In nucleotides, the CDR3 is TGTGCCAGCTCACCTCGGGGGGATACGCAGTATTTT. Its protein is CASSPRGDTQYF.

This clone was picked up one time. V is TRBV4-1 and J is TRBJ1-3, with D possibly matching TRBD1 (5 bases). The CDR3 covers 16 residues. Germline lookup yields CDR1 MGHRA and CDR2 YSYEKL. Deletions cut 3 bases from V and 1 base from J, with 13 bases between. The CDR3 is CASSQMPGGSGNTIYF. The CDR3, as DNA: TGCGCCAGCAGCCAGATGCCGGGGGGGTCTGGAAACACCATATATTTT.

The V and J genes are TRBV25-1 and TRBJ2-1; D might be TRBD1 (5 bases). Per germline, CDR1 MGHDK and CDR2 SYGVNS. V lost 3 bases, J lost 0 bases, and 9 bases lay in between. The CDR3 spans 15 residues. The CDR3 DNA is TGTGCCAGCAGTGACAGGGTCGGCTCCTACAATGAGCAGTTCTTC. Its protein product is CASSDRVGSYNEQFF.

The V gene is TRBV19, the J gene TRBJ1-2, with D possibly being TRBD1 (6 bases). V was cut by 1 base and J by 4 bases, with 16 bases left in between. This CDR3 has 16 amino acids. Germline lookup yields CDR1 LNHDA and CDR2 SQIVND (reference sequence). CDR3 DNA sequence: TGTGCCAGTAGTATAGGGACTGGGACAACCGTCTATGGCTACACCTTC. This encodes CASSIGTGTTVYGYTF.

This clone occurred once. V is TRBV6-5 and J is TRBJ1-2, with 7 bases matching TRBD1. Germline CDR1 is MNHEY and CDR2 is SVGAGI. J gave up 8 bases and V 10 bases, and 13 bases lay outside the gene matches. This CDR3 spans 13 amino acids. CDR3 DNA: TGTGCCACCAAGGGGGCCTCTTGGGGCGGCTACACCTTC. Translating gives CATKGASWGGYTF.

The table lists this clone with a count of one. V usage is TRBV5-1 and J usage is TRBJ2-1; D is possibly TRBD1 or TRBD2 (5 bases each). Germline CDR1 and CDR2: SGHRS and YFSETQ. The CDR3 sequence is 14 residues long. The V end was cut by 3 bases, the J end by 8 bases, with 15 bases between. CDR3 residues: CASSSSLGVYEQFF. The CDR3 nucleotides read TGCGCCAGCAGCTCCTCTTTGGGGGTTTATGAGCAGTTCTTC.

The CDR3 sequence: CASSQDSESYGYTF. CDR3 sequence (DNA): TGCGCCAGCAGCCAAGATTCGGAGAGCTATGGCTACACCTTC. The rearrangement joins TRBV4-3 to TRBJ1-2; D not resolved. The CDR3 has 14 amino acids. Germline CDR1 is LGHNA and CDR2 is YSLEER. V dropped 0 bases and J dropped 4 bases, with 9 bases sitting between them.

The chain couples TRBV29-1 to TRBJ1-3, with D maybe TRBD1 (5 bases). Germline assignment: CDR1 SQVTM and CDR2 ANQGSEA. The V gene lost 6 bases and the J gene lost 4 bases, with 13 bases spanning the gap. The CDR3 runs 13 residues. The CDR3: CSVWGSTGNTIYF. CDR3 DNA sequence: TGCAGCGTCTGGGGCAGTACAGGAAACACCATATATTTT.

The chain joins TRBV6-5 to TRBJ1-2; possibly TRBD1 for D (6 bases). The CDR3 sequence is 13 residues long. The germline V gene has CDR1 MNHEY and CDR2 SVGAGI. V was clipped by 5 bases and J by 4 bases, with 11 bases between them. CDR3 loop: CASSIQGSYGYTF. For the CDR3, the DNA is TGTGCCAGCAGTATCCAGGGGAGCTATGGCTACACCTTC.

This clone was detected only once. J is TRBJ1-1 and V is TRBV9, with D maybe TRBD1 (5 bases). Trimming shortened V by 0 bases and J by 6 bases, and 12 bases separated the two germline ends. The CDR3 is 14 amino acids. From germline, CDR1 is SGDLS and CDR2 YYNGEE. This CDR3 is CASSVEQGGAEAFF. CDR3 DNA: TGTGCCAGCAGCGTAGAGCAGGGTGGCGCTGAAGCTTTCTTT.

The chain joins TRBV19 to TRBJ2-1; 7 bases fit TRBD2. Germline V gene sequence: CDR1 LNHDA, CDR2 SQIVND (reference sequence). The junction had 3 bases not matched to a gene; V was cut back by 1 base and J by 6 bases. This CDR3 is built from 14 residues. The CDR3 nucleotides read TGTGCCAGTAGTATAGCGGGAGGATCCAATGAGCAGTTCTTC. It encodes CASSIAGGSNEQFF.

CDR3 amino acids: CASRQGETQYF. The CDR3 DNA follows: TGTGCCAGCAGACAGGGGGAGACCCAGTACTTC. The J gene is TRBJ2-5, the V gene TRBV28, with 7 nucleotides matching TRBD1. This CDR3 comprises 11 residues. Trimming cost V 6 bases and J 5 bases; bases outside gene matches: 0. From germline, CDR1 is MDHEN and CDR2 SYDVKM.

The J gene is TRBJ2-3, the V gene TRBV5-1, with TRBD1 matching 10 bases. Germline lookup yields CDR1 SGHRS and CDR2 YFSETQ. Germline trimming cut 3 bases from V and 4 bases from J; bases unmatched to any gene: 5. The CDR3 loop spans 15 amino acids. The CDR3 loop is CASSSGQGNSDTQYF. The CDR3 nucleotides read TGCGCCAGCAGCTCGGGACAGGGGAATTCAGATACGCAGTATTTT.

This clone was seen a few times. The rearrangement joins TRBV7-9 to TRBJ2-3, with D tentatively TRBD2 (5 bases). CDR3 length: 12 amino acids. The V end lost 5 bases, the J end lost 6 bases, and 9 bases lay between the germline ends. The germline CDR1 and CDR2 sequences are SEHNR and FQNEAQ (reference sequence). The CDR3 DNA reads as TGTGCCAGCAGCGTCTCGGGGGATACGCAGTATTTT. This gives the protein CASSVSGDTQYF.

V and J are TRBV24-1 and TRBJ2-3; TRBD2 might be the D (7 bases). The germline CDR1 and CDR2 sequences are KGHDR and SFDVKD. Deletions cut 9 bases from V and 0 bases from J, with 18 bases between. The CDR3 spans 16 residues. This CDR3 reads CATQGGGGRSTDTQYF. CDR3 coding DNA: TGTGCCACCCAGGGAGGGGGAGGCCGGAGCACAGATACGCAGTATTTT.

The DNA of the CDR3 is TGTGCCTCGAAGATGAGCAATAATTCACCCCTCCACTTT. Translation: CASKMSNNSPLHF. The V call is TRBV14, the J call TRBJ1-6; D gene ambiguous. Trimming removed 11 bases from V and 5 bases from J, with 13 bases in between. This CDR3 spans 13 amino acids. CDR1 and CDR2 from the germline V gene are SGHDN and FVKESK.

The chain carries TRBV4-3 and TRBJ2-4; the D gene is possibly TRBD2 (6 bases). V shed 1 base and J shed 6 bases, with 10 bases lying between them. CDR1 LGHNA and CDR2 YSLEER come from the germline V gene. This CDR3 is built from 14 residues. The CDR3 sequence: CASSQVRGGNIQYF. The CDR3, as DNA: TGCGCCAGCAGCCAAGTGCGGGGTGGAAACATTCAGTACTTC.